This TCR beta chain was profiled in a study of T cell changes during pregnancy in multiple sclerosis. Germline V gene data show CDR1 as LGHNT and CDR2 as FRNRAP. V was trimmed by 9 bases and J by 1 base, leaving 9 bases between them. There are 12 residues in the CDR3. Clones were read by immunoSEQ multiplex PCR, and TCRdb kept only the in-frame ones, dropping some. Of tens of thousands of clones in the sample, about nine tenths were seen once. Source: peripheral blood, taken in the second trimester of pregnancy. The TCR originated in a female donor in good health, enrolled as a control in a pregnancy study. The chain uses TRBV12-5 and TRBJ1-1; a possible D gene is TRBD1 (5 bases). CDR3 sequence reads: CASSTANTEAFF. For the CDR3, the DNA is TGTGCTAGCTCGACAGCGAACACTGAAGCTTTCTTT.